This TCR beta chain was captured by sequencing in a study of radiotherapy plus CTLA-4 blockade in lung cancer. Looking at the study overall: Patients showed objective responses in under 20% of cases, and disease control was achieved by less than 35%.

Study-wide findings and caveats: Radiotherapy with ipilimumab was followed by blood expansion of tumor-derived clones.

Clones were sequenced by immunoSEQ multiplex PCR, and TCRdb holds only the in-frame ones, with some missing. Of about 120,000 clones in the sample, 80% to 90% were seen once. This CDR3 contains 13 residues. The germline gives CDR1 KGHSH, CDR2 LQKENI. The junction had 1 base not matched to a gene; V was cut back by 4 bases and J by 3 bases. Points on this clone: What it binds is unknown.

The study gave focal radiation plus ipilimumab CTLA-4 blockade to patients with chemo-refractory metastatic non-small-cell lung cancer. The chain carries TRBV18 and TRBJ2-7, with 9 nucleotides matching TRBD1. This material consisted of peripheral blood, taken from a patient treated with radiotherapy plus ipilimumab. This clonotype was sampled from a human donor with non-small cell lung cancer that progressed on radiotherapy plus ipilimumab. The chain's CDR3 is CASSRDRDYEQYF. CDR3 sequence (DNA): TGTGCCAGCTCACGGGACAGGGACTACGAGCAGTACTTC.